The 21 T cell receptor beta chains in this list originate from one sample, sequenced in a study of technical replicates of blood from a few donors. The repertoire was sequenced with immunoSEQ multiplex PCR; TCRdb's copy has only in-frame clones and lacks some. Of tens of thousands of clones in the sample, 94% are singletons; the top ten hold around 0.25%. Sample: T cells isolated from PBMCs. Every receptor here comes from a human donor in good health.

The chain uses TRBV2 and TRBJ1-5, with TRBD1 identical over 7 bases. Germline lookup yields CDR1 SNHLY and CDR2 FYNNEI. The CDR3 is made up of 14 amino acids. V lost 5 bases and J lost 3; bases outside the gene matches: 4. The CDR3 loop is CASSYRGHNQPQHF. CDR3 bases: TGTGCCAGCAGTTACAGGGGCCACAATCAGCCCCAGCATTTT.

This sequence joins TRBV27 and TRBJ2-1, with TRBD1 as a possible D gene (6 bases). Germline values: CDR1 MNHEY, CDR2 SMNVEV (reference sequence). Trimming removed 2 bases at V and 2 bases at J, with 10 bases between. This CDR3 contains 15 residues. The CDR3 DNA sequence: TGTGCCAGCAGTTTAAGCAGGGGTGCCTACAATGAGCAGTTCTTC. Translating gives CASSLSRGAYNEQFF.

The V and J genes are TRBV19 and TRBJ2-2; D might be TRBD2 (5 bases). Germline V gene sequence: CDR1 LNHDA, CDR2 SQIVND (reference sequence). V lost 4 bases and J lost 4, with 7 bases in between. The CDR3 contains 13 residues. The CDR3 here is CASSRGITGELFF. The CDR3 DNA follows: TGTGCCAGTAGTAGAGGGATCACCGGGGAGCTGTTTTTT.

This sequence joins TRBV19 and TRBJ2-5; D remains unclear. CDR1 LNHDA and CDR2 SQIVND come from the germline V gene (reference sequence). V lost 6 bases, J lost 3 bases, and 8 bases lay in between. The CDR3 is 12 amino acids. The CDR3 sequence is CASSYSEETQYF. DNA of the CDR3: TGTGCCAGTAGCTACAGTGAAGAGACCCAGTACTTC.

The chain uses TRBV7-2 and TRBJ2-1; D call uncertain. Trimming pared 5 bases from V and 7 bases from J, leaving 6 bases between. The length of the CDR3 is 11 residues. Germline V lookup: CDR1 SGHTA, CDR2 FQGNSA. CDR3 in DNA: TGTGCCAGCAGCCCGGGTAATGAGCAGTTCTTC. Protein product: CASSPGNEQFF.

The rearrangement joins TRBV7-8 to TRBJ2-2; D not certain. Trimming stripped 5 bases from V and 0 bases from J, with 13 bases between. This CDR3 region has 16 residues. Germline loops: CDR1 SGHVS, CDR2 FQNEAQ. This CDR3 is CASSPRSRANTGELFF. CDR3 nucleotide sequence: TGTGCCAGCAGCCCTAGGTCCAGAGCGAACACCGGGGAGCTGTTTTTT.

The genes are TRBV7-2 and TRBJ2-3; 7 nucleotides line up with TRBD2. The V gene's germline CDR1 is SGHTA and CDR2 FQGNSA. CDR3 length: 19 amino acids. Unmatched junction bases numbered 19, after V lost 5 bases and J lost 2 bases. The CDR3 sequence is CASSAGLGGSLLPTDTQYF. For the CDR3, the DNA is TGTGCCAGCAGCGCCGGATTGGGCGGGAGCCTGCTACCCACAGATACGCAGTATTTT.

The chain carries TRBV19 and TRBJ2-2; D is unclear. V lost 2 bases and J 4 bases, leaving 5 bases between the germline ends. The CDR3 is made up of 13 amino acids. CDR1 is LNHDA and CDR2 is SQIVND in the germline V gene (reference sequence). The CDR3 protein is CASSIPFTGELFF. CDR3 DNA sequence: TGTGCCAGTAGTATACCCTTCACCGGGGAGCTGTTTTTT.

The V and J genes are TRBV25-1 and TRBJ2-7, with 13 bases aligning to TRBD2. CDR1 MGHDK and CDR2 SYGVNS come from the germline V gene. This CDR3 is built from 16 residues. Unmatched junction bases numbered 2, after V lost 1 base and J lost 2 bases. The CDR3 here is CASSESGTSGAYEQYF. The CDR3 DNA reads TGTGCCAGCAGTGAATCAGGGACTAGCGGGGCCTACGAGCAGTACTTC.

The chain carries TRBV30 and TRBJ2-7; maybe TRBD1 (6 bases). Germline V gives CDR1 GTSNPN, CDR2 SVGIG (reference sequence). V was pared by 4 bases and J by 0 bases, with 16 bases between. The CDR3 runs to 15 residues. The CDR3 bases are TGTGCCTGGACCCAAGGGGGTTCCTTCTCCTACGAGCAGTACTTC. Translating gives CAWTQGGSFSYEQYF.

The rearrangement links TRBV15 to TRBJ1-2; D is uncertain. The CDR3 runs to 15 residues. Trimming stripped 0 bases from V and 4 bases from J, with 12 bases between. Germline V gene lookup returns CDR1 LNHNV and CDR2 YYDKDF (reference sequence). The CDR3 is CATSRDPEQSYGYTF. DNA of the CDR3: TGTGCCACCAGCAGAGACCCCGAACAGAGCTATGGCTACACCTTC.

The chain links TRBV27 to TRBJ2-1; 9 nucleotides agree with TRBD2. Germline V gene data show CDR1 as MNHEY and CDR2 as SMNVEV (reference sequence). With V trimmed by 2 bases and J by 9 bases, 11 bases remained unmatched. The length of the CDR3 is 16 residues. The CDR3 reads CASSLPGLALPSEQFF. The CDR3 DNA reads TGTGCCAGCAGTTTACCGGGACTAGCTCTTCCGTCTGAGCAGTTCTTC.

This sequence joins TRBV4-1 and TRBJ1-4, with D unclear. This CDR3 region has 15 residues. Germline assignment: CDR1 MGHRA and CDR2 YSYEKL. V was shortened by 4 bases and J by 0 bases, with 9 bases between the two germline ends. The CDR3 DNA reads TGCGCCAGCAGCCGACCGGGAACAACTAATGAAAAACTGTTTTTT. It codes for CASSRPGTTNEKLFF.

The genes are TRBV30 and TRBJ2-2, with 11 bases aligning to TRBD2. The CDR3 is made up of 13 amino acids. With V trimmed by 5 bases and J by 6 bases, 2 bases remained unmatched. Looked up from germline, CDR1 is GTSNPN and CDR2 is SVGIG (reference sequence). The CDR3 loop reads CAWVAGGPGELFF. CDR3 bases: TGTGCCTGGGTAGCGGGGGGGCCCGGGGAGCTGTTTTTT.

The gene calls are TRBV6-5 and TRBJ1-1; D is uncertain. The CDR3 covers 11 residues. The germline V gene has CDR1 MNHEY and CDR2 SVGAGI. V gave up 6 bases and J gave up 1 base, with 3 bases separating them. CDR3 sequence: CASRRNTEAFF. The CDR3 DNA reads as TGTGCCAGCAGGAGGAACACTGAAGCTTTCTTT.

The chain recombines TRBV29-1 with TRBJ2-3; TRBD1 aligns across 7 bases. Germline V lookup: CDR1 SQVTM, CDR2 ANQGSEA. The CDR3 consists of 13 residues. Trimming cost V 7 bases and J 0 bases; bases outside gene matches: 4. CDR3 in amino acids: CSAGQASTDTQYF. DNA of the CDR3: TGCAGCGCCGGACAGGCTAGCACAGATACGCAGTATTTT.

The chain is built from TRBV29-1 and TRBJ1-3; 9 bases match TRBD1. V gave up 6 bases and J gave up 1 base; unmatched junction bases: 1. CDR1 is SQVTM and CDR2 is ANQGSEA in the germline V gene. The CDR3 is 13 residues long. CDR3: CSVGTGSGNTIYF. The CDR3, as DNA: TGCAGCGTGGGGACAGGGTCTGGAAACACCATATATTTT.

This clone was detected once. This sequence joins TRBV4-1 and TRBJ1-3; 9 bases align to TRBD1. Germline assignment: CDR1 MGHRA and CDR2 YSYEKL. CDR3 size: 16 residues. The ends lost 1 base at V and 8 bases at J; junction bases unmatched: 9. Here the CDR3 reads CASSQAQQGAGHTIYF. DNA of the CDR3: TGCGCCAGCAGCCAAGCCCAACAGGGGGCTGGGCACACCATATATTTT.

This clone showed up just once. The genes are TRBV11-3 and TRBJ1-1, with D possibly matching TRBD1 (6 bases). Germline lookup yields CDR1 SGHNT and CDR2 YENEEA. Trimming stripped 1 base from V and 6 bases from J, with 6 bases between. The CDR3 has 12 amino acids. The CDR3 sequence: CASSLGGPEAFF. DNA for the CDR3: TGTGCCAGCAGCTTAGGGGGGCCTGAAGCTTTCTTT.

This rearrangement joins TRBV28 to TRBJ1-1; D gene uncertain. The CDR3 has 11 residues. CDR1 is MDHEN, CDR2 SYDVKM, per germline. Trimming cost V 7 bases and J 5 bases, with 8 bases left between them. Here the CDR3 reads CASNYRTEAFF. In nucleotides, the CDR3 is TGTGCCAGCAACTATCGGACTGAAGCTTTCTTT. Full variable domain (rest looked up from reference TRBV28 and TRBJ1-1): DVKVTQSSRYLVKRTGEKVFLECVQDMDHENMFWYRQDPGLGLRLIYFSYDVKMKEKGDIPEGYSVSREKKERFSLILESASTNQTSMYLCASNYRTEAFFGQGTRLTVV.

This clone has just one count. The chain uses TRBV5-5 and TRBJ1-2, with 8 bases fitting TRBD1. The CDR3 is made up of 15 amino acids. The germline V gene encodes CDR1 SGHKS and CDR2 YYEKEE (reference sequence). The ends lost 3 bases at V and 6 bases at J; junction bases unmatched: 10. DNA of the CDR3: TGTGCCAGCAGCTACAGGACAGGGTCGGGGGATGGCTACACCTTC. The encoded protein is CASSYRTGSGDGYTF.